What follows is one TCR beta chain and its context. What it binds is unknown. This specimen comes from a study of graft-versus-host responses after intestinal transplantation. Study-level information: Recipients were given multivisceral, liver-intestinal, or isolated intestinal transplants.

Profiled with immunoSEQ multiplex PCR; TCRdb holds only in-frame clones, not every one. This sample has tens of thousands of clones, with approximately 95% found just once. The sequence was collected from a human donor who was the organ donor for an intestinal transplant. The material was unstimulated CD8+ T cells sorted from spleen or lymph node cells, obtained before transplant.

The CDR3 sequence is CASSQDKGTSGMLAETQYF. The CDR3 coding sequence is TGCGCCAGCAGCCAAGATAAAGGGACTAGCGGGATGCTCGCGGAGACCCAGTACTTC. The V and J genes are TRBV4-3 and TRBJ2-5, with 13 bases fitting TRBD2. With 0 bases clipped from V and 5 bases from J, the junction kept 12 bases outside the gene matches. Germline V gives CDR1 LGHNA, CDR2 YSLEER. The CDR3 is made up of 19 amino acids.